Listed below are T cell receptor beta chains from one sample, sequenced in a study of T cells after yellow fever vaccination. Using its own MiXCR run on the 5' RACE reads, TCRdb lists one record per CDR3 protein. Of some 300,000 distinct CDR3 sequences listed, less than 9.5% were seen once; the top ten hold 17%. Specimen: PBMCs, collected roughly 46 days after the first yellow fever vaccination. The receptors come from a man younger than 30 who received the YFV17D yellow fever vaccine. CDR3s leave out the opening cysteine and the closing phenylalanine or tryptophan.

V: TRBV25-1; J: TRBJ2-7; CDR3: ASSEGASGGDGEQY
V: TRBV19; J: TRBJ1-5; CDR3: ASSIVFGFQQPQH
V: TRBV7-9; J: TRBJ1-1; CDR3: ASSLGGALSITEAF
V: TRBV7-6; J: TRBJ2-3; CDR3: ASSMGNQDTQY
V: TRBV6-5; J: TRBJ1-5; CDR3: ASSHSGGRNQPQH
V: TRBV28; J: TRBJ2-2; CDR3: ASSGAGTGTGELF
V: TRBV7-8; J: TRBJ2-5; CDR3: ASSLWGKQETQY
V: TRBV6-5; J: TRBJ2-3; CDR3: ASSYSNQGPGADTQY
V: TRBV5-1; J: TRBJ2-2; CDR3: ASSQVDRPMSGELF
V: TRBV19; J: TRBJ1-1; CDR3: ASSMTTEGTEAF
V: TRBV5-1; J: TRBJ1-6; CDR3: ASSLEESSYNSPLH
V: TRBV7-9; J: TRBJ2-7; CDR3: ASRRLAGGHEQY
V: TRBV7-8; J: TRBJ2-1; CDR3: ASSLKALGIEQF
V: TRBV20-1; J: TRBJ2-7; CDR3: SAKTPWDYEQY
V: TRBV7-9; J: TRBJ1-1; CDR3: ASSSAEASENTEAF
V: TRBV12-2; J: TRBJ1-1; CDR3: ASRLQGGTEAF
V: TRBV5-6; J: TRBJ2-1; CDR3: ASNIAASYNEQF
V: TRBV9; J: TRBJ2-3; CDR3: ASSVERGRTDTQY
V: TRBV12-3/TRBV12-4; J: TRBJ1-4; CDR3: ASKGQANEKLF
V: TRBV7-9; J: TRBJ2-7; CDR3: ASSALYEQY